This TCR beta chain was sequenced in a study of blood T cell repertoires in COVID-19. Across the whole study: The samples span acute and convalescent COVID-19 from the United States, Italy and Spain. Sources were T cells, B-cell-depleted T cells, or PBMCs; the material itself was cDNA or gDNA.

Libraries were prepared by immunoSEQ multiplex PCR; TCRdb keeps only in-frame clonotypes and omits some of them. The profile shows 300,000 to 400,000 clones, roughly 90% of them singletons. CDR1 is LGHDT, CDR2 YNNKEL, per germline (reference sequence). Trimming cost V 1 base and J 5 bases, with 11 bases left between them. The CDR3 is 14 residues long. The sample taken for sequencing was peripheral blood. The sequence was collected from a woman younger than 45 with COVID-19, enrolled during active disease. The genes are TRBV3-1 (or the pseudogene TRBV3-2) and TRBJ2-5; D not certain. CDR3 nucleotides: TGTGCCAGCAGCCAAGGTACCGGTTATGAGACCCAGTACTTC. Its translation is CASSQGTGYETQYF.